This is a list of T cell receptor beta chains from one sample in a study of cytomegalovirus exposure and HLA in healthy donors. Assay: immunoSEQ multiplex PCR; the TCRdb copy retains only in-frame clones and omits some. This repertoire comprises around 76,000 clones; its ten largest clones make up approximately 1.5%. Sequencing was performed on PBMCs. All receptors come from a woman aged 60-75 years in good health and CMV-seronegative. Each CDR3 is given with its conserved first and last residue. A D gene is named only where the DNA matches it firmly.

d_gene	v_gene	j_gene	CDR3aa	CDR3nt
TRBD2	TRBV7-9	TRBJ2-4	CASSPSGPQLIGGNIQYF	TGTGCCAGCAGCCCTAGCGGGCCCCAACTGATCGGAGGAAACATTCAGTACTTC
NA	TRBV30	TRBJ1-1	CAWSVRGVGPTEAFF	TGTGCCTGGAGTGTACGGGGGGTAGGGCCCACTGAAGCTTTCTTT
TRBD1	TRBV19	TRBJ2-3	CASSGDRVSLEDTQYF	TGTGCCAGTAGTGGGGACAGGGTGAGTTTGGAAGATACGCAGTATTTT
TRBD1	TRBV6-5	TRBJ2-2	CATGQGTTGELFF	TGTGCCACTGGACAGGGGACCACCGGGGAGCTGTTTTTT
TRBD1	TRBV28	TRBJ1-5	CASTWAGTGNGQPQHF	TGTGCCAGCACTTGGGCCGGGACAGGGAATGGACAGCCCCAGCATTTT
NA	TRBV6-1	TRBJ1-4	CATAGLGNEKLFF	TGTGCCACCGCAGGACTGGGAAATGAAAAACTGTTTTTT
NA	TRBV18	TRBJ2-7	CASSQLTGANEQYF	TGTGCCAGCTCACAACTGACTGGGGCTAACGAGCAGTACTTC
NA	TRBV13	TRBJ2-7	CASSLGSYEQYF	TGTGCCAGCAGCTTAGGCAGTTACGAGCAGTACTTC
NA	TRBV5-4	TRBJ2-2	CASSPTSANTGELFF	TGTGCCAGCAGCCCGACTAGTGCGAACACCGGGGAGCTGTTTTTT
TRBD2	TRBV7-9	TRBJ2-3	CASSPRLAGTPTQYF	TGTGCCAGCAGCCCCCGGCTAGCGGGTACTCCTACGCAGTATTTT
NA	TRBV30	TRBJ1-5	CAWSNGGDQPQHF	TGTGCCTGGAGTAATGGGGGGGACCAGCCCCAGCATTTT
TRBD2	TRBV5-4	TRBJ2-7	CASSIAGGSYEQYF	TGTGCCAGCAGCATAGCGGGAGGGAGCTACGAGCAGTACTTC
NA	TRBV7-9	TRBJ1-2	CASSRDRFGDGYTF	TGTGCCAGCAGTCGCGACCGTTTCGGGGATGGCTACACCTTC
NA	TRBV2	TRBJ2-4	CATGLNGDIQYF	TGTGCCACCGGGCTCAACGGGGACATTCAGTACTTC
TRBD2	TRBV7-9	TRBJ2-2	CASSGPGTSSNPNTGGLFF	TGTGCCAGCAGCGGTCCCGGGACTAGCAGCAATCCGAACACCGGGGGGCTGTTTTTT
TRBD1	TRBV28	TRBJ2-7	CASEGGHEQYF	TGTGCCAGCGAAGGGGGCCACGAGCAGTACTTC
NA	TRBV6-1	TRBJ1-2	CASSEGHTGGYTF	TGTGCCAGCAGTGAGGGACACACGGGTGGCTACACCTTC
TRBD1	TRBV28	TRBJ2-6	CASRQTRRGQASPGANVLTF	TGTGCCAGCAGACAAACCAGACGAGGACAGGCGAGCCCTGGGGCCAACGTCCTGACTTTC
TRBD1	TRBV19	TRBJ1-2	CASSGTGQSLYGYTF	TGTGCCAGTAGTGGGACGGGACAGTCCCTCTATGGCTACACCTTC
NA	TRBV7-7	TRBJ2-1	CASRAQGIDEQFF	TGTGCTAGCAGGGCCCAGGGGATCGATGAGCAGTTCTTC
NA	TRBV30	TRBJ2-5	CAWGGSETQYF	TGTGCCTGGGGAGGTTCAGAGACCCAGTACTTC
TRBD1	TRBV25-1	TRBJ2-2	CASSVTGSTAGELFF	TGTGCCAGCAGTGTGACAGGGAGTACCGCCGGGGAGCTGTTTTTT
NA	TRBV5-1	TRBJ1-2	CASSLEQGRYGYTF	TGCGCCAGCAGCTTGGAACAGGGCCGGTATGGCTACACCTTC
TRBD2	TRBV29-1	TRBJ2-2	CSVTSGKNTGELFF	TGCAGCGTTACTAGCGGGAAGAACACCGGGGAGCTGTTTTTT
NA	TRBV6-5	TRBJ1-3	CASSYGIGGGNTIYF	TGTGCCAGCAGTTACGGTATCGGGGGAGGAAACACCATATATTTT
TRBD1	TRBV11-3	TRBJ2-7	CASSLDGQGGYEQYF	TGTGCCAGCAGCTTAGATGGACAGGGAGGCTACGAGCAGTACTTC
NA	TRBV5-1	TRBJ2-1	CASSPGSLTYNEQFF	TGCGCCAGCAGCCCCGGGTCCTTAACCTACAATGAGCAGTTCTTC